Listed below are T cell receptor beta chains from one sample, sequenced in a study of vaccination and CD4 T cells after COVID-19. TCRdb re-called the PCR reads with MiXCR, one entry per CDR3 protein. Of 6,900 or so distinct CDR3 sequences in the sample, roughly 33% were seen once. What these receptors recognize is not known. The specimen was CD4+ T cells from blood, cultured in vitro. The receptor set was obtained from a human donor in good health. The CDR3 runs from the conserved cysteine through the conserved F or W. The D gene is left open where the match is weak. The size of a clone is reported for some rows only, either as once, few or many, or as a class for expanded clones.

>.|15|TRBV20-1|few|TRBJ2-7
CSAFIRTASSYEQYF
TGCAGTGCTTTTATTCGGACGGCCAGCTCCTACGAGCAGTACTTC
>.|12|TRBV29-1|few|TRBJ1-2
CSVEVRRYGYTF
TGCAGCGTTGAAGTCAGGAGGTATGGCTACACCTTC
>.|15|TRBV7-2|few|TRBJ1-5
CASSLGQYSNQPQHF
TGTGCCAGCAGCTTAGGACAGTATAGCAATCAGCCCCAGCATTTT
>TRBD2|13|TRBV20-1|few|TRBJ2-7
CSANGLAGDEQYF
TGCAGTGCGAACGGACTAGCGGGAGACGAGCAGTACTTC
>.|14|TRBV7-2|few|TRBJ1-2
CASSSDRYNYGYTF
TGTGCCAGCAGCTCGGACCGGTATAACTATGGCTACACCTTC
>TRBD2|15|TRBV7-2|.|TRBJ2-1
CASSLGGGPFNEQFF
TGTGCCAGCAGCTTAGGGGGAGGGCCGTTCAATGAGCAGTTCTTC
>.|14|TRBV15|medium-sized|TRBJ2-5
CATSRDWTAETQYF
TGTGCCACCAGCAGAGATTGGACAGCGGAGACCCAGTACTTC
>TRBD1|16|TRBV6-2/TRBV6-3|few|TRBJ2-7
CASSYSRGRRLYEQYF
TGTGCCAGCAGTTACTCGAGGGGGCGGCGGCTCTACGAGCAGTACTTC
>.|13|TRBV27|medium-sized|TRBJ1-2
CASGWAANYGYTF
TGTGCCAGCGGTTGGGCAGCTAACTATGGCTACACCTTC
>TRBD2|13|TRBV10-3|.|TRBJ2-1
CAISEASGSEQFF
TGTGCCATCAGTGAGGCTAGCGGGAGTGAGCAGTTCTTC
>TRBD1|15|TRBV15|few|TRBJ2-7
CATSRDRGQGYEQYF
TGTGCCACCAGCAGAGATAGAGGACAGGGGTACGAGCAGTACTTC
>TRBD2|17|TRBV28|.|TRBJ2-7
CASSFFPRLAVSYEQYF
TGTGCCAGCAGTTTCTTCCCCAGGCTAGCGGTCTCCTACGAGCAGTACTTC
>.|11|TRBV6-1|few|TRBJ2-7
CASSPSGEQYF
TGTGCCAGCAGTCCGTCAGGGGAGCAGTACTTC
>.|12|TRBV20-1|few|TRBJ2-3
CSASSWTDTQYF
TGCAGTGCTAGTTCATGGACAGATACGCAGTATTTT
>.|16|TRBV28|.|TRBJ1-2
CASSLNTRVSNYGYTF
TGTGCCAGCAGTCTAAACACCCGGGTATCTAACTATGGCTACACCTTC
>.|13|TRBV5-1|few|TRBJ2-5
CASSFVYQETQYF
TGCGCCAGCAGCTTCGTCTACCAAGAGACCCAGTACTTC
>.|13|TRBV25-1|few|TRBJ1-2
CASSETQLGGYTF
TGTGCCAGCAGTGAGACCCAATTGGGGGGCTACACCTTC
>.|14|TRBV19|.|TRBJ1-1
CASSIGGRNTEALF
TGTGCCAGTAGTATAGGGGGAAGGAACACTGAAGCTCTCTTT
>TRBD1|13|TRBV20-1|few|TRBJ1-1
CSAMGQVNTEAFF
TGCAGTGCCATGGGACAGGTGAACACTGAAGCTTTCTTT
>.|11|TRBV7-9|.|TRBJ2-5
CASARGETQYF
TGTGCCAGCGCCAGAGGGGAGACCCAGTACTTC
>TRBD2|13|TRBV6-2/TRBV6-3|.|TRBJ2-5
CADYNGGGETQYF
TGTGCCGACTACAACGGGGGGGGAGAGACCCAGTACTTC
>TRBD1|17|TRBV7-8|.|TRBJ2-1
CASSLGQGAAPYNEQFF
TGTGCCAGCAGCTTAGGTCAGGGGGCCGCCCCCTACAATGAGCAGTTCTTC
>TRBD1|15|TRBV20-1|.|TRBJ1-2
CSARRTGAQSSGYTF
TGCAGTGCTCGACGGACAGGGGCCCAATCTTCTGGCTACACCTTC
>.|14|TRBV6-5|few|TRBJ2-7
CASSYREPSYEQYF
TGTGCCAGCAGCTACAGGGAGCCTTCCTACGAGCAGTACTTC
>.|14|TRBV5-4|.|TRBJ1-2
CASRPLGGNYGYTF
TGTGCCAGCAGACCTTTGGGGGGCAACTATGGCTACACCTTC
>.|14|TRBV20-1|.|TRBJ1-2
CSATGTHPSRGYTF
TGCAGTGCTACCGGGACACATCCGTCGAGGGGCTACACCTTC
>TRBD2|15|TRBV4-2|.|TRBJ2-7
CASSQETLRGGEQYF
TGTGCCAGCAGCCAAGAGACCCTTCGGGGGGGCGAGCAGTACTTC
>.|13|TRBV7-2|.|TRBJ2-7
CASSPTGPYEQYF
TGTGCCAGCAGCCCAACTGGCCCCTACGAGCAGTACTTC
>.|15|TRBV24-1|.|TRBJ2-1
CATSDPRPRGNEQFF
TGTGCCACCAGTGATCCCAGGCCTAGGGGCAATGAGCAGTTCTTC
>TRBD2|12|TRBV20-1|.|TRBJ2-2
CSVAGRTGELFF
TGCAGCGTAGCGGGACGCACCGGGGAGCTGTTTTTT
>TRBD1|13|TRBV19|.|TRBJ1-2
CASLRGQGNGYTF
TGTGCCAGCCTCCGGGGACAGGGTAATGGCTACACCTTC
>.|12|TRBV2|.|TRBJ1-5
CASARGNQPQHF
TGTGCCAGCGCGAGGGGGAATCAGCCCCAGCATTTT
>TRBD1|13|TRBV6-1|.|TRBJ1-1
CASGPGGRPEAFF
TGTGCCAGCGGGCCAGGGGGGCGGCCTGAAGCTTTCTTT
>TRBD1|13|TRBV20-1|medium-sized|TRBJ1-5
CSARGQGYQPQHF
TGCAGTGCTAGAGGACAGGGATATCAGCCCCAGCATTTT
>TRBD2|16|TRBV10-3|few|TRBJ2-7
CAISGTSGRDSYEQYF
TGTGCCATCAGCGGGACTAGCGGGAGGGACTCCTACGAGCAGTACTTC
>.|14|TRBV10-3|few|TRBJ1-2
CAISESGTSYGYTF
TGTGCCATCAGTGAGTCAGGCACTTCCTATGGCTACACCTTC
>TRBD1|14|TRBV28|.|TRBJ1-2
CASSFPGQNYGYTF
TGTGCCAGCAGTTTCCCGGGACAGAACTATGGCTACACCTTC